This T cell receptor beta chain was documented in a study of response to subunit inactivated influenza vaccine. In the case of this clonotype: Its target is unknown.

From germline, CDR1 is DFQATT and CDR2 SNEGSKA (reference sequence). This CDR3 has 13 amino acids. J was trimmed by 6 bases and V by 4 bases; bases with no gene match: 7. TCRdb reprocessed the RT-PCR reads with MiXCR, giving one entry per CDR3 protein. This repertoire shows 750,000 to 850,000 distinct CDR3 sequences, 18% found once; its top ten account for approximately 11%. Overall study findings and caveats: The authors suggested that few new T cells are recruited per seasonal influenza vaccination.

The receptor comes from a man over 45 who received an inactivated influenza vaccine. This chain links TRBV20-1 with TRBJ1-2; 8 nucleotides match TRBD1. Here the sequenced sample was PBMCs from blood, taken around 5 days after vaccination. DNA of the CDR3: TGCAGTGCTAAACGGGACAGGCGGGATGGCTACACCTTC. Protein sequence: CSAKRDRRDGYTF.